This T cell receptor beta chain comes out of a study of spatial heterogeneity in lung cancer. Study-level points and caveats: Expanded tumor TCRs that were ubiquitous appeared in blood more at resection than follow-up.

V shed 1 base and J 2 bases; nucleotides not matched to a gene: 2. The CDR3 runs 14 residues. Germline V gene data show CDR1 as DFQATT and CDR2 as SNEGSKA (reference sequence). Time point described: sample taken at primary tumor resection. The input material, whole RNA from tumor, nontumor lung or frozen PBMC, was sequenced unsorted. This clonotype has a count of ten or more. Its antigen is as yet unknown. TCRdb ran MiXCR on the 5' RACE reads and lists one entry per CDR3 protein. Among some 23,000 distinct CDR3 sequences, about 7.6% were seen once, and the ten largest hold roughly an eighth. This specimen consisted of PBMCs, obtained at surgery. The chain joins TRBV20-1 to TRBJ2-3; 8 nucleotides line up with TRBD1. The clonotype comes from a male donor with early-stage non-small cell lung cancer. The CDR3, as DNA: TGCAGTGCTAGAGGACAGGGGATCACAGATACGCAGTATTTT. Protein: CSARGQGITDTQYF.